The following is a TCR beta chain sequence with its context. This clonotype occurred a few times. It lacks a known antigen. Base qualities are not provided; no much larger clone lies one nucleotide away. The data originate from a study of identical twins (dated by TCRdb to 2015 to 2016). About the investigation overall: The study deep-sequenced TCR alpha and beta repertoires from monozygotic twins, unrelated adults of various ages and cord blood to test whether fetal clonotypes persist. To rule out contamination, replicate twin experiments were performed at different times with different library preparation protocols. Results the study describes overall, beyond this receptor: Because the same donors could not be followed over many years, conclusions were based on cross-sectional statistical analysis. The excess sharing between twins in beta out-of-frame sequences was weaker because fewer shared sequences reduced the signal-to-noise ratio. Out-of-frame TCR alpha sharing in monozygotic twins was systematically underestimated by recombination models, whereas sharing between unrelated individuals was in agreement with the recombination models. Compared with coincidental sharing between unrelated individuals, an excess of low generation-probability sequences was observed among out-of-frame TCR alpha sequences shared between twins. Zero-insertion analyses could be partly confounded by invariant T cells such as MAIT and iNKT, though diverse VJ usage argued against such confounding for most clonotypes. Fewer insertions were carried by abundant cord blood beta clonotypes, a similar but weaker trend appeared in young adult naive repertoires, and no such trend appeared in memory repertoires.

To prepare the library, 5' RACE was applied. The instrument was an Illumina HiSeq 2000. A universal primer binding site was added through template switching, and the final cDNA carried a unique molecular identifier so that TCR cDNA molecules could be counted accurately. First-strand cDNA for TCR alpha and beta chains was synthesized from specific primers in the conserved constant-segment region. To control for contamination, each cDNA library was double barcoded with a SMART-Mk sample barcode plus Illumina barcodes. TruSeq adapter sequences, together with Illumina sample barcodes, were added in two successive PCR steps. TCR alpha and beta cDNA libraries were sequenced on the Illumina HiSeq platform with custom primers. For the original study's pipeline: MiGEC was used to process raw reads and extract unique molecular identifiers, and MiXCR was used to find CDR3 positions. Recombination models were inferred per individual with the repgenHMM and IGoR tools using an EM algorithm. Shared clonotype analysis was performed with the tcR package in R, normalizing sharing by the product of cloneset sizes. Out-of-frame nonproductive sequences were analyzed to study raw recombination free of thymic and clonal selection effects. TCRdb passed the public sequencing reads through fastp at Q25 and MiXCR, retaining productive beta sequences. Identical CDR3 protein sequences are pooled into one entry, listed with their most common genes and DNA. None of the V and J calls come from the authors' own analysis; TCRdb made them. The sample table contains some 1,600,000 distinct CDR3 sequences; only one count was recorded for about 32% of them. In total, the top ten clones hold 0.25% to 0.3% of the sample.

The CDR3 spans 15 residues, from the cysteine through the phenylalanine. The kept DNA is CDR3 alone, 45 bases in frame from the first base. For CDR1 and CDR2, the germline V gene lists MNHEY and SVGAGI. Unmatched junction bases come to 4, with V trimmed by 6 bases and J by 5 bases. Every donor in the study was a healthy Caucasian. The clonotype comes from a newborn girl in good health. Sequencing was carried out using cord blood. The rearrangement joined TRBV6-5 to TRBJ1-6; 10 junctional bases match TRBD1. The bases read TGTGCCAGCAGGCCGGGACAGGGGCATAATTCACCCCTCCACTTT. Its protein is CASRPGQGHNSPLHF.